The T cell receptor beta chain under discussion was sequenced for a study of identical twins. Study conclusions and caveats: Surplus twin overlap in beta out-of-frame sequences was less pronounced. With monozygotic twins, out-of-frame TCR alpha sharing exceeded what models estimated.

On this clonotype: Its matching antigen is unknown.

The CDR3 totals 13 residues. V lost 4 bases, J lost 1 base, and 6 bases lay in between. In germline, CDR1 is LNHNV, CDR2 YYDKDF (reference sequence). TCRdb itself ran the 5' RACE reads through MiXCR, one entry per CDR3 protein. This sample carries about 220,000 distinct CDR3 sequences, 7.5% of them seen once, and the ten largest clones take about 1.8%. The same data also contributed to another study, on yellow fever vaccine responses in identical twins. This second study notes: Convergence reportedly seemed to mark part of the twins' vaccine T cell response, with personalization marking the rest.

V is TRBV15 and J is TRBJ2-3; D uncertain. The TCR was taken from a woman between 18 and 29 years old in good health. Material for sequencing was memory (CD45RO+) T cells sorted from blood. The CDR3 region has the DNA TGTGCCACCAGCAACCCCGGCACAGATACGCAGTATTTT. It specifies CATSNPGTDTQYF.